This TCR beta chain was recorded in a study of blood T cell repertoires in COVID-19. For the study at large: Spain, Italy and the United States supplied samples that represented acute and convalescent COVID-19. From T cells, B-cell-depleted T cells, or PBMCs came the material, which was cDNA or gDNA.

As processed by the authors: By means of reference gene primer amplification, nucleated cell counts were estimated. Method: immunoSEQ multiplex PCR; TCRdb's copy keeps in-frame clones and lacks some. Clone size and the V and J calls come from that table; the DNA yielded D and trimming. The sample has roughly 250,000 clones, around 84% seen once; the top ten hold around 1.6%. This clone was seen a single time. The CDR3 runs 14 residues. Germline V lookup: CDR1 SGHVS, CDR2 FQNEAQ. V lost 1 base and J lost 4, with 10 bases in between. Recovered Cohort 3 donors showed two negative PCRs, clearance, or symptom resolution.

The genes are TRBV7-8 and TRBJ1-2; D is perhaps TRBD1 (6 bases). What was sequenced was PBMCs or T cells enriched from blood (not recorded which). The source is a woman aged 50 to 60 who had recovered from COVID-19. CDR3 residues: CASSLDGQIYGYTF. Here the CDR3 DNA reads TGTGCCAGCAGCTTAGACGGACAGATCTATGGCTACACCTTC.